This TCR beta chain appears in the sequencing data of a study of cytomegalovirus exposure and HLA in healthy donors. With respect to this clone: The antigen remains undetermined.

The V gene's germline CDR1 is MNHNS and CDR2 SASEGT. This CDR3 region has 14 residues. The V segment lost 6 bases and the J segment 9 bases; nucleotides outside the gene matches: 11. Overall study results and limits: Prior analysis indicated that the majority of TCR beta V segments exhibited productivity approximately 87% or approximately 30% of the time.

The PCR made use of 60 Vbeta and 13 Jbeta primers. Using immunoSEQ multiplex PCR, the repertoire was profiled, and TCRdb retains in-frame clones only, with some absent. Among roughly 180,000 clones listed, about four fifths were seen once. This chain joins TRBV6-1 and TRBJ1-5, with 7 bases lining up with TRBD1. The clonotype originates from a girl aged 5-17 years in good health and CMV-seropositive. What was sequenced was PBMCs. The CDR3 loop reads CASSGDSSYRPQHF. The CDR3, as DNA: TGTGCCAGCAGCGGGGACAGCTCCTACCGGCCCCAGCATTTT.